A selection of T cell receptor beta chains follows, all from one sample in a study of patients and donors after allogeneic stem cell transplantation. TCRdb passed the RT-PCR reads through MiXCR, listing each CDR3 protein once. The sample carries approximately 160,000 distinct CDR3 sequences, approximately 22% recorded once. Sequencing input: blood, either unsorted or a sorted T cell fraction (not recorded which). Receptors originate from a human donor who was either an allogeneic HSCT recipient or a stem cell or donor lymphocyte infusion donor (not recorded which). It is not recorded whose cells these are; they may come from a transplant donor. CDR3s include the opening cysteine and the closing phenylalanine or tryptophan. The order of the fields is V gene, clone size, D gene, J gene, CDR3 protein, CDR3 DNA. A D gene is named only where the DNA matches it firmly. Only some rows state a clone size, as once, few, many or a class for expanded clones.

V gene: TRBV6-4
clone size: NA
D gene: TRBD1
J gene: TRBJ1-1
CDR3 protein: CASSRQGWDTEAFF
CDR3 DNA: TGTGCCAGCAGCAGACAGGGATGGGACACTGAAGCTTTCTTT

V gene: TRBV4-2
clone size: NA
D gene: TRBD1
J gene: TRBJ1-2
CDR3 protein: CASSPPLIGQGAYGYTF
CDR3 DNA: TGTGCCAGCAGCCCCCCTTTGATAGGACAGGGAGCCTATGGCTACACCTTC

V gene: TRBV7-2
clone size: few
D gene: NA
J gene: TRBJ2-1
CDR3 protein: CASSLGLDSYNEQFF
CDR3 DNA: TGTGCCAGCAGCCTAGGACTGGACTCCTACAATGAGCAGTTCTTC

V gene: TRBV25-1
clone size: few
D gene: NA
J gene: TRBJ2-7
CDR3 protein: CASSPLRQGSYEQYF
CDR3 DNA: TGTGCCAGCAGTCCTCTTCGGCAGGGCTCCTACGAGCAGTACTTC

V gene: TRBV10-3
clone size: NA
D gene: NA
J gene: TRBJ2-2
CDR3 protein: CAISDGGASLHSAGELFF
CDR3 DNA: TGTGCCATCAGTGATGGAGGGGCTAGCCTACATTCTGCCGGGGAGCTGTTTTTT

V gene: TRBV12-3/TRBV12-4
clone size: many
D gene: TRBD1
J gene: TRBJ1-1
CDR3 protein: CASSYRGLRAFF
CDR3 DNA: TGTGCCAGCAGTTACAGGGGGCTCAGGGCTTTCTTT

V gene: TRBV6-1
clone size: NA
D gene: NA
J gene: TRBJ1-2
CDR3 protein: CASSEVGADGRGYTF
CDR3 DNA: TGTGCCAGCAGTGAAGTGGGGGCGGACGGCCGCGGCTACACCTTC

V gene: TRBV20-1
clone size: few
D gene: TRBD1
J gene: TRBJ2-3
CDR3 protein: CSARTNQGVWGTDTQYF
CDR3 DNA: TGCAGTGCTAGAACCAATCAGGGGGTTTGGGGCACAGATACGCAGTATTTT

V gene: TRBV20-1
clone size: NA
D gene: NA
J gene: TRBJ1-5
CDR3 protein: CSAREGFNQPQHF
CDR3 DNA: TGCAGTGCGAGGGAGGGGTTCAATCAGCCCCAGCATTTT

V gene: TRBV12-3/TRBV12-4
clone size: few
D gene: TRBD1
J gene: TRBJ1-1
CDR3 protein: CASSSTGVWTEAFF
CDR3 DNA: TGTGCCAGCAGTTCGACAGGGGTTTGGACTGAAGCTTTCTTT

V gene: TRBV20-1
clone size: NA
D gene: TRBD1
J gene: TRBJ1-3
CDR3 protein: CSARDSGQVYQDSGNTIYF
CDR3 DNA: TGCAGTGCTAGAGATTCGGGACAGGTCTACCAAGACTCTGGAAACACCATATATTTT

V gene: TRBV12-3/TRBV12-4
clone size: NA
D gene: NA
J gene: TRBJ1-5
CDR3 protein: CASSLALGQPQHF
CDR3 DNA: TGTGCCAGCAGTTTAGCATTGGGTCAGCCCCAGCATTTT

V gene: TRBV4-2
clone size: NA
D gene: NA
J gene: TRBJ1-2
CDR3 protein: CASSQTQQGLYGYTF
CDR3 DNA: TGTGCCAGCAGCCAGACCCAACAGGGTCTCTATGGCTACACCTTC

V gene: TRBV6-2/TRBV6-3
clone size: NA
D gene: NA
J gene: TRBJ2-7
CDR3 protein: CASIAEQYF
CDR3 DNA: TGTGCCAGCATCGCGGAGCAGTACTTC

V gene: TRBV7-9
clone size: NA
D gene: NA
J gene: TRBJ1-1
CDR3 protein: CASSLGFAGIDATEAFF
CDR3 DNA: TGTGCCAGCAGCTTAGGTTTCGCAGGGATTGATGCCACTGAAGCTTTCTTT

V gene: TRBV29-1
clone size: many
D gene: NA
J gene: TRBJ1-1
CDR3 protein: CSVDMPEAFF
CDR3 DNA: TGCAGCGTTGATATGCCTGAAGCTTTCTTT

V gene: TRBV7-9
clone size: few
D gene: NA
J gene: TRBJ1-1
CDR3 protein: CASSSPPPTEAFF
CDR3 DNA: TGTGCCAGCAGCTCCCCTCCCCCCACTGAAGCTTTCTTT

V gene: TRBV10-3
clone size: NA
D gene: NA
J gene: TRBJ2-1
CDR3 protein: CAISESKASEYNEQFF
CDR3 DNA: TGTGCCATCAGTGAGTCGAAGGCTAGCGAATACAATGAGCAGTTCTTC

V gene: TRBV29-1
clone size: few
D gene: NA
J gene: TRBJ2-5
CDR3 protein: CSVRLAIQETQYF
CDR3 DNA: TGCAGCGTACGGTTAGCGATTCAAGAGACCCAGTACTTC

V gene: TRBV5-1
clone size: NA
D gene: NA
J gene: TRBJ1-5
CDR3 protein: CASRPGAGDQPQHF
CDR3 DNA: TGCGCCAGCAGACCCGGGGCCGGCGATCAGCCCCAGCATTTT

V gene: TRBV5-5
clone size: NA
D gene: NA
J gene: TRBJ2-7
CDR3 protein: CASSRPFYEQYF
CDR3 DNA: TGTGCCAGCAGCCGGCCCTTCTACGAGCAGTACTTC

V gene: TRBV6-2/TRBV6-3
clone size: NA
D gene: TRBD1
J gene: TRBJ1-2
CDR3 protein: CASSRTGNYGYTF
CDR3 DNA: TGTGCCAGCAGCCGGACAGGGAACTATGGCTACACCTTC

V gene: TRBV5-5
clone size: NA
D gene: NA
J gene: TRBJ2-5
CDR3 protein: CASSFEVYQETQYF
CDR3 DNA: TGTGCCAGCAGCTTTGAAGTTTACCAAGAGACCCAGTACTTC

V gene: TRBV6-2/TRBV6-3
clone size: few
D gene: NA
J gene: TRBJ2-1
CDR3 protein: CASSRGKGYNEQFF
CDR3 DNA: TGTGCCAGCAGTAGGGGGAAGGGTTACAATGAGCAGTTCTTC

V gene: TRBV4-3
clone size: NA
D gene: NA
J gene: TRBJ2-5
CDR3 protein: CASSQVTGQETQYF
CDR3 DNA: TGCGCCAGCAGCCAAGTAACAGGCCAAGAGACCCAGTACTTC

V gene: TRBV23-1
clone size: NA
D gene: NA
J gene: TRBJ1-5
CDR3 protein: CAIHPATGSNQPQHF
CDR3 DNA: TGCGCCATCCACCCGGCCACGGGGAGCAATCAGCCCCAGCATTTT

V gene: TRBV25-1
clone size: NA
D gene: NA
J gene: TRBJ2-2
CDR3 protein: CASSEDTGELFF
CDR3 DNA: TGTGCCAGCAGTGAAGACACCGGGGAGCTGTTTTTT

V gene: TRBV5-1
clone size: many
D gene: NA
J gene: TRBJ1-1
CDR3 protein: CASSSGQLYTEAFF
CDR3 DNA: TGCGCCAGCAGCTCCGGACAGCTGTACACTGAAGCTTTCTTT

V gene: TRBV12-3/TRBV12-4
clone size: many
D gene: NA
J gene: TRBJ1-5
CDR3 protein: CASSFLNQPQHF
CDR3 DNA: TGTGCCAGCAGTTTTTTGAATCAGCCCCAGCATTTT